Each of the 17 T cell receptor beta chains below was sequenced from the same sample in a study of beta chain features in type 1 diabetes. The entirety of the isolated RNA underwent reverse transcription, so expressed TCRB transcripts were sequenced. The method was immunoSEQ multiplex PCR; TCRdb's version includes in-frame clones alone and lacks a portion of them. The sample has roughly 350,000 clones; around 10% are singletons. Sequencing was done on a sample of naive CD4+ T cells from blood. These receptors were collected from a woman aged 25 to 39 in good health.

This clone was seen a handful of times. The chain combines TRBV7-3 with TRBJ2-6; D is ambiguous. V dropped 3 bases and J dropped 4 bases, with 7 bases sitting between them. This CDR3 contains 14 residues. Per the germline V gene, CDR1 is SGHTA and CDR2 is FQGTGA. The CDR3 loop reads CASSLASGANVLTF. The CDR3 DNA reads as TGTGCCAGCAGCTTGGCTTCCGGGGCCAACGTCCTGACTTTC.

The sample holds a few counts of this clone. The V and J genes are TRBV19 and TRBJ2-7; the match to TRBD1 covers 7 bases. The CDR3 contains 14 residues. The germline CDR1 and CDR2 sequences are LNHDA and SQIVND (reference sequence). J was trimmed by 2 bases and V by 8 bases; bases with no gene match: 9. The DNA for the CDR3 is TGTGCCAGTGCTCAAAGGGACAGCGCCTACGAGCAGTACTTC. Its protein is CASAQRDSAYEQYF.

This chain connects TRBV4-1 to TRBJ2-1; 13 bases map to TRBD2. The trim removed 4 bases at V and 10 bases at J, leaving 13 bases unmatched. The V gene's germline CDR1 is MGHRA and CDR2 YSYEKL. CDR3 length equals 17 residues. CDR3: CASSRPPGTSGISEQFF. CDR3 DNA: TGCGCCAGCAGCCGCCCACCAGGGACTAGCGGGATTAGCGAGCAGTTCTTC.

This clone appeared a few times. The chain has TRBV4-1 and TRBJ1-5, with a tentative D call TRBD1 (5 bases). V lost 3 bases to trimming and J lost 9 bases, with 18 bases between them. CDR1 is MGHRA and CDR2 is YSYEKL in the germline V gene. The CDR3 sequence is 15 residues long. The DNA of the CDR3 is TGCGCCAGCAGCCAGGGGCAGTTCGCGGGGCGGCCCCAGCATTTT. Amino acid sequence: CASSQGQFAGRPQHF.

About this clone: Within the sample, other DNA sequences also encode this same CDR3. The V call is TRBV27, the J call TRBJ2-3; 12 bases map to TRBD2. V trimming: 5 bases; J trimming: 3 bases; junction bases outside the gene matches: 3. The germline V gene has CDR1 MNHEY and CDR2 SMNVEV (reference sequence). The CDR3 consists of 15 residues. The CDR3 is CASSRGLAGTDTQYF. CDR3 nucleotides: TGTGCCAGCAGTCGAGGACTAGCGGGAACAGATACGCAGTATTTT.

The chain recombines TRBV18 with TRBJ2-7; TRBD2 matches at 11 bases. Germline CDR1 KGHSH, CDR2 LQKENI. This CDR3 comprises 16 residues. V gave up 0 bases and J gave up 4 bases; unmatched junction bases: 5. The CDR3 DNA reads TGTGCCAGCTCACCACCGTCGCTAGCGGGAGGATACGAGCAGTACTTC. Its translation is CASSPPSLAGGYEQYF.

This clone was detected only once. The chain has TRBV7-2 and TRBJ2-1; tentatively, D is TRBD2 (5 bases). V lost 0 bases, J lost 7 bases, and 10 bases lay in between. The CDR3 length is 14 residues. Germline CDR1 is SGHTA and CDR2 is FQGNSA. The CDR3 region has the DNA TGTGCCAGCAGCTTAGCGGGAGCGAGTAATGAGCAGTTCTTC. Translation gives CASSLAGASNEQFF.

The V call is TRBV5-1, the J call TRBJ1-1; 8 bases map to TRBD1. This CDR3 is built from 14 residues. The ends lost 4 bases at V and 5 bases at J; junction bases unmatched: 7. In germline, CDR1 is SGHRS, CDR2 YFSETQ. DNA of the CDR3: TGCGCCAGCAGCAACCAGGGGGCCGAGACTGAAGCTTTCTTT. Its translation is CASSNQGAETEAFF.

This chain connects TRBV19 to TRBJ1-2; 8 positions agree with TRBD1. Germline loops: CDR1 LNHDA, CDR2 SQIVND (reference sequence). CDR3 size: 12 residues. J lost 6 bases, V lost 4 bases, and 1 base had no gene match. The chain's CDR3 is CASSTGQDGYTF. CDR3 nucleotide sequence: TGTGCCAGTAGTACGGGACAGGATGGCTACACCTTC.

V usage is TRBV5-6 and J usage is TRBJ1-5; no clear D gene. The length of the CDR3 is 13 residues. CDR1 SGHDT and CDR2 YYEEEE come from the germline V gene. Trimming left V 4 bases short and J 8 bases short, with 13 bases between. Here the CDR3 reads CASSEAPNEPQHF. CDR3 nucleotide sequence: TGTGCCAGCAGCGAGGCCCCTAATGAGCCCCAGCATTTT.

The chain links TRBV2 to TRBJ1-2, with D hard to call. From germline, CDR1 is SNHLY and CDR2 FYNNEI. The CDR3 runs to 13 residues. V was shortened by 7 bases and J by 1 base, with 10 bases between the two germline ends. The CDR3 DNA reads as TGTGCCAGCAAACAGAACCTTAACTATGGCTACACCTTC. This sequence encodes CASKQNLNYGYTF.

This clone was counted only a few times. This chain joins TRBV9 and TRBJ2-1; TRBD2 matches at 11 bases. The ends lost 0 bases at V and 6 bases at J; junction bases unmatched: 8. The germline gives CDR1 SGDLS, CDR2 YYNGEE. There are 17 residues in the CDR3. CDR3 nucleotide sequence: TGTGCCAGCAGCGTAGCTACACTAGCGGGAGATCTCAATGAGCAGTTCTTC. Translation: CASSVATLAGDLNEQFF.

The rearrangement uses TRBV21-1 and TRBJ2-1; the table's D call of TRBD2 was not tested on the DNA. TRBV21-1 is listed as a pseudogene. The CDR3 is made up of 13 amino acids. Here the CDR3 reads CARTGETYNEQFF. CDR3 sequence (DNA): TGTGCCAGGACGGGAGAGACATACAATGAGCAGTTCTTC.

This clone was seen many times. The chain couples TRBV15 to TRBJ2-1, with TRBD2 identical over 7 bases. Per germline, CDR1 LNHNV and CDR2 YYDKDF (reference sequence). Trimming took 3 bases from V and 5 from J; bases not matched to a gene: 7. This CDR3 contains 15 residues. This CDR3 is CATSSSGNPNNEQFF. The DNA of the CDR3 is TGTGCCACCAGCAGCAGCGGGAATCCGAACAATGAGCAGTTCTTC.

The table lists this clone with a few counts. At the DNA level, this CDR3 is encoded by other sequences in the same sample as well. The chain is built from TRBV5-1 and TRBJ2-1; TRBD2 is a possible D gene (6 bases). CDR1 is SGHRS, CDR2 YFSETQ, per germline. The CDR3 is 16 residues long. V shed 1 base and J shed 0 bases, with 11 bases lying between them. The DNA for the CDR3 is TGCGCCAGCAGCTTGTCGGCGGGGTCCTCCTACAATGAGCAGTTCTTC. Translated: CASSLSAGSSYNEQFF.

The rearrangement links TRBV11-3 to TRBJ2-5, with 9 bases fitting TRBD1. The CDR3 is 15 amino acids. V dropped 4 bases and J dropped 5; count of bases not matched to a gene: 8. In germline, CDR1 is SGHNT, CDR2 YENEEA. As DNA, the CDR3 is TGTGCCAGCAGCTCTGGACAGGGGAAAGGGGAGACCCAGTACTTC. Amino acids: CASSSGQGKGETQYF.

The chain employs TRBV14 and TRBJ2-1, with TRBD2 matching over 7 bases. This CDR3 spans 15 amino acids. Germline V lookup: CDR1 SGHDN, CDR2 FVKESK. Trimming took 1 base from V and 10 from J; bases not matched to a gene: 10. CDR3 amino acids: CASSQVLVGGAEQFF. The DNA for the CDR3 is TGTGCCAGCAGCCAAGTCCTTGTGGGAGGGGCCGAGCAGTTCTTC. The full variable domain, in which reference TRBV14 and TRBJ2-1 provide the parts outside the CDR3, is EAGVTQFPSHSVIEKGQTVTLRCDPISGHDNLYWYRRVMGKEIKFLLHFVKESKQDESGMPNNRFLAERTGGTYSTLKVQPAELEDSGVYFCASSQVLVGGAEQFFGPGTRLTVL.